The T cell receptor (beta chain) described here comes from a study of T cell repertoires in cytomegalovirus infection. Overall study context: CMV epitopes used comprised recently identified HLA-C-restricted ones and well-studied HLA-B-restricted ones. Study results and caveats: Adding up the frequency of public TCR beta families identified people who carried CMV plus the relevant HLA.

TCRdb ran MiXCR on the reads and lists one entry per CDR3 protein. The table lists approximately 730,000 distinct CDR3 sequences, roughly 29% of them singletons, with around 13% in the top ten. This clonotype was seen only once. Its antigen remains unidentified. The junction departs from the called germline gene at one end, perhaps through a read error. Germline CDR1 and CDR2: SGHDN and FVKESK. The CDR3 totals 16 residues. The J gene is TRBJ2-1, the V gene TRBV14; 8 nucleotides line up with TRBD2. This TCR came from a human donor in good health (CMV status not recorded). Some clones in this sample may be carry-over from other donors' samples. The material was cultured CD8+ T cells from PBMCs, obtained from culture after CMV antigen stimulation. The CDR3 loop is CASSQEAGASHNEQFF. CDR3 in DNA: TGTGCCAGCAGCCAAGAAGCGGGGGCCTCCCACAATGAGCAGTTCTTC.